This entry lists 28 T cell receptor beta chains sequenced from one sample in a study of T cell responses to AZD1222 COVID-19 vaccine. The method was immunoSEQ multiplex PCR; TCRdb's version includes in-frame clones alone and lacks a portion of them. Among about 140,000 clones listed, about nine tenths were seen once. The sequences come from peripheral blood, collected 28 days after the second AZD1222 dose. These receptors came from an adult who received the AZD1222 COVID-19 vaccine.

The chain joins TRBV5-1 to TRBJ1-5; D remains ambiguous. V was clipped by 5 bases and J by 7 bases, with 16 bases between them. CDR3 length equals 14 residues. The germline V gene encodes CDR1 SGHRS and CDR2 YFSETQ. This CDR3 is CASSPVPAAQPQHF. In DNA, the CDR3 is TGCGCCAGCAGTCCAGTCCCCGCCGCGCAGCCCCAGCATTTT.

The chain combines TRBV7-2 with TRBJ1-1; no clear D. This CDR3 is built from 14 residues. V lost 1 base and J 4 bases, leaving 10 bases between the germline ends. CDR1 and CDR2 (germline): SGHTA, FQGNSA. CDR3 residues: CASSLVVGGTEAFF. Written as DNA, the CDR3 is TGTGCCAGCAGCTTAGTCGTCGGAGGCACTGAAGCTTTCTTT.

This rearrangement joins TRBV6-5 to TRBJ1-5, with D maybe TRBD1 (5 bases). The CDR3 sequence is 16 residues long. Germline V gene lookup returns CDR1 MNHEY and CDR2 SVGAGI. V was pared by 0 bases and J by 8 bases, with 17 bases between. The CDR3 reads CASSYSRQLRSEPQHF. DNA for the CDR3: TGTGCCAGCAGTTACTCGAGACAGTTAAGATCAGAGCCCCAGCATTTT.

CDR3: CASSLRSGYTGELFF. CDR3 nucleotide sequence: TGTGCCAGCAGCTTGAGGTCTGGGTACACCGGGGAGCTGTTTTTT. The rearrangement links TRBV7-2 to TRBJ2-2; D is unresolved. In germline, CDR1 is SGHTA, CDR2 FQGNSA. Trimming stripped 3 bases from V and 3 bases from J, with 11 bases between. The CDR3 is made up of 15 amino acids. Combining the CDR3 with reference TRBV7-2 and TRBJ2-2 gives the whole variable domain GAGVSQSPSNKVTEKGKDVELRCDPISGHTALYWYRQSLGQGLEFLIYFQGNSAPDKSGLPSDRFSAERTGGSVSTLTIQRTQQEDSAVYLCASSLRSGYTGELFFGEGSRLTVL.

The chain joins TRBV10-3 to TRBJ2-1, with TRBD2 matching over 11 bases. Germline V lookup: CDR1 ENHRY, CDR2 SYGVKD. The CDR3 consists of 16 residues. The J segment lost 7 bases and the V segment lost 3 bases, leaving 8 bases of the junction unmatched. The CDR3 DNA reads TGTGCCATCAGTGAAATACTAGCGGGAGTAGGAAATGAGCAGTTCTTC. This gives the protein CAISEILAGVGNEQFF.

J is TRBJ1-1 and V is TRBV11-1; D is unclear. The length of the CDR3 is 14 residues. V lost 3 bases to trimming and J lost 0 bases, with 8 bases between them. Germline CDR1 is SGHAT and CDR2 is FQDESV (reference sequence). CDR3: CASSFRTLNTEAFF. The CDR3 bases are TGTGCCAGCAGCTTCCGGACCCTGAACACTGAAGCTTTCTTT.

The chain joins TRBV18 to TRBJ1-4, with TRBD1 matching 12 bases. The CDR3 has 15 amino acids. V was pared by 2 bases and J by 7 bases, with 2 bases of the junction left unmatched. The germline V gene encodes CDR1 KGHSH and CDR2 LQKENI. The CDR3, as DNA: TGTGCCAGCTCACCAGGGACAGGGGGCTCTGAAAAACTGTTTTTT. Translation: CASSPGTGGSEKLFF.

This CDR3 reads CASSSVEEQYF. The CDR3 bases are TGTGCCAGCAGTTCGGTCGAGGAGCAGTACTTC. The J gene is TRBJ2-7, the V gene TRBV12-3 or TRBV12-4; unclear D gene. The length of the CDR3 is 11 residues. V was trimmed by 4 bases and J by 7 bases, leaving 8 bases between them.

V usage is TRBV12-3 or TRBV12-4 and J usage is TRBJ1-1; D not certain. This CDR3 region has 13 residues. With 4 bases removed from V and 1 base from J, the gap between germline ends came to 7 bases. Here the CDR3 DNA reads TGTGCCAGCAGTTGGGCACGGAACACTGAAGCTTTCTTT. Its protein product is CASSWARNTEAFF.

The chain has TRBV7-8 and TRBJ1-5; possibly TRBD1 for D (6 bases). CDR1 and CDR2 from the germline V gene are SGHVS and FQNEAQ. This CDR3 comprises 15 residues. V was clipped by 7 bases and J by 2 bases, with 15 bases between them. The CDR3 reads CASTPRAGGNQPQHF. The CDR3 bases are TGTGCCAGCACCCCCCGGGCAGGGGGCAATCAGCCCCAGCATTTT.

The rearrangement links TRBV10-3 to TRBJ1-1; TRBD1 might be the D (6 bases). The CDR3 sequence is 15 residues long. Looked up from germline, CDR1 is ENHRY and CDR2 is SYGVKD. The V and J ends lost 8 bases and 1 base respectively, with 17 bases between them. The CDR3 region has the DNA TGTGCCATCCCTGGAGGGGGTTCAGAGAACACTGAAGCTTTCTTT. It yields the protein CAIPGGGSENTEAFF.

V usage is TRBV30 and J usage is TRBJ2-1; no reliable D call. Germline V CDR1 and CDR2: GTSNPN, SVGIG (reference sequence). V dropped 0 bases and J dropped 8 bases, with 2 bases sitting between them. This CDR3 comprises 10 residues. The CDR3 sequence: CAWSVDEQFF. The CDR3 nucleotides are TGTGCCTGGAGTGTCGATGAGCAGTTCTTC.

The rearrangement joins TRBV30 to TRBJ2-1, with D possibly matching TRBD1 (6 bases). CDR3 length: 11 amino acids. Germline lookup yields CDR1 GTSNPN and CDR2 SVGIG (reference sequence). V lost 5 bases and J 8 bases, leaving 10 bases between the germline ends. The CDR3 here is CAWLRGYEQFF. For the CDR3, the DNA is TGTGCCTGGCTCAGGGGTTATGAGCAGTTCTTC.

This clone was seen only once. V gene TRBV7-9 combines with J gene TRBJ1-5, with D possibly TRBD1 on 5 matching bases. With 6 bases removed from V and 4 bases from J, the gap between germline ends came to 16 bases. The CDR3 covers 15 residues. Germline V CDR1 and CDR2: SEHNR, FQNEAQ (reference sequence). CDR3 nucleotides: TGTGCCAGCAGTTTCCAGGGAGTGGGTAATCAGCCCCAGCATTTT. Its protein is CASSFQGVGNQPQHF. Full variable domain (outside the CDR3, taken from reference TRBV7-9 and TRBJ1-5): DTGVSQNPRHKITKRGQNVTFRCDPISEHNRLYWYRQTLGQGPEFLTYFQNEAQLEKSRLLSDRFSAERPKGSFSTLEIQRTEQGDSAMYLCASSFQGVGNQPQHFGDGTRLSIL.

The chain recombines TRBV4-2 with TRBJ2-7; 9 nucleotides match TRBD2. V lost 4 bases, J lost 0 bases, and 4 bases stayed unmatched. Per germline, CDR1 LGHNA and CDR2 YNFKEQ. This CDR3 contains 15 residues. CDR3 in DNA: TGTGCCAGCAGCCCCCGGACTAGCGCCTCCTACGAGCAGTACTTC. It specifies CASSPRTSASYEQYF.

The J gene is TRBJ2-4, the V gene TRBV6-6; D is possibly TRBD1 or TRBD2 (6 bases each). Germline V gives CDR1 MNHNY, CDR2 SVGAGI (reference sequence). The CDR3 consists of 15 residues. The V end was cut by 2 bases, the J end by 0 bases, with 8 bases between. The CDR3 coding sequence is TGTGCCAGCAGTTACGAGGGGGGAGCCAAAAACATTCAGTACTTC. Translating it yields CASSYEGGAKNIQYF.

The V call is TRBV7-6, the J call TRBJ2-3, with 9 nucleotides matching TRBD1. CDR1 and CDR2 from the germline V gene are SGHVS and FNYEAQ. V shed 2 bases, J shed 7 bases, and the junction held 16 bases outside the gene matches. The CDR3 is made up of 18 amino acids. CDR3: CASSLSHPRTGVPYTQYF. In DNA form, the CDR3 reads TGTGCCAGCAGCTTATCACACCCCCGGACAGGGGTCCCTTATACGCAGTATTTT.

The V call is TRBV12-3 or TRBV12-4, the J call TRBJ1-2; TRBD1 might be the D (5 bases). V lost 5 bases and J 6 bases, leaving 13 bases between the germline ends. The CDR3 has 13 residues. The DNA for the CDR3 is TGTGCCAGCAGTAGGTGGGGCGAGGATGGCTACACCTTC. This codes for CASSRWGEDGYTF.

This clone was observed a single time. The chain couples TRBV2 to TRBJ1-2, with 12 bases identical to TRBD1. CDR3 length equals 14 residues. Unmatched junction bases numbered 5, after V lost 5 bases and J lost 7 bases. Germline V CDR1 and CDR2: SNHLY, FYNNEI. This CDR3 reads CASSPGQGAGGYTF. CDR3 in DNA: TGTGCCAGCAGTCCGGGACAGGGGGCGGGTGGCTACACCTTC.

CDR3 amino acids: CASSLGGSMMSTEAFF. The CDR3, as DNA: TGTGCCAGCAGCTTAGGGGGCAGTATGATGTCCACTGAAGCTTTCTTT. This rearrangement joins TRBV11-2 to TRBJ1-1, with a tentative D call TRBD1 (5 bases). CDR1 is SGHAT and CDR2 is FQNNGV in the germline V gene. This CDR3 has 16 residues. V was clipped by 1 base and J by 4 bases, with 16 bases between them.

This rearrangement joins TRBV6-5 to TRBJ1-3, with D tentatively TRBD1 (5 bases). The CDR3 length is 16 residues. CDR1 and CDR2 (germline): MNHEY, SVGAGI. Trimming shortened V by 0 bases and J by 2 bases, and 11 bases separated the two germline ends. Here the CDR3 DNA reads TGTGCCAGCAGTTACTCGAGTGGCAGGGCTGGAAACACCATATATTTT. Residues: CASSYSSGRAGNTIYF.

This chain connects TRBV21-1 to TRBJ1-1; TRBD1 is the table's D call, not checked against the DNA. TRBV21-1 represents a pseudogene. The CDR3 loop spans 17 amino acids. CDR3 sequence: CASSKEGTGPLNTEAFF. CDR3 bases: TGTGCCAGCAGCAAAGAGGGGACAGGGCCCTTGAACACTGAAGCTTTCTTT.

This clone was seen more than once but under ten times. The chain uses TRBV3-1 (or the pseudogene TRBV3-2) and TRBJ2-5; 10 nucleotides align to TRBD1. Germline trimming cut 5 bases from V and 5 bases from J; bases unmatched to any gene: 5. The length of the CDR3 is 14 residues. Germline V gene lookup returns CDR1 LGHDT and CDR2 YNNKEL (reference sequence). Here the CDR3 reads CASSFRTGGETQYF. The CDR3 DNA reads TGTGCCAGCAGCTTCCGGACAGGGGGGGAGACCCAGTACTTC.

This chain joins TRBV12-2 and TRBJ1-1. TRBV12-2 is noted as a pseudogene. The CDR3 contains 11 residues. The CDR3 DNA is TGTGCAAGTCGCTCCGAGCCTGAAGCTTTCTTT. This encodes CASRSEPEAFF.

This clone was recorded a few times. This chain uses TRBV6-5 with TRBJ1-1; no clear D. Trimming left V 2 bases short and J 4 bases short, with 11 bases between. This CDR3 contains 14 residues. Germline loops: CDR1 MNHEY, CDR2 SVGAGI. Here the CDR3 reads CASSYGWEGTEAFF. The CDR3 DNA is TGTGCCAGCAGTTACGGGTGGGAGGGCACTGAAGCTTTCTTT.

This rearrangement joins TRBV2 to TRBJ2-7; no reliable D call. The CDR3 contains 13 residues. Trimming shortened V by 7 bases and J by 3 bases, and 13 bases separated the two germline ends. The germline V gene encodes CDR1 SNHLY and CDR2 FYNNEI. The CDR3 is CASKVGGFYEQYF. The DNA for the CDR3 is TGTGCCAGCAAAGTAGGTGGATTCTACGAGCAGTACTTC.

Note on this clone: This sample also contains other DNA sequences that code for the same CDR3. The genes are TRBV19 and TRBJ1-5; TRBD1 matches 7 bases. V dropped 3 bases and J dropped 4; count of bases not matched to a gene: 3. The CDR3 covers 14 residues. CDR1 is LNHDA, CDR2 SQIVND, per germline (reference sequence). The CDR3 nucleotides are TGTGCCAGTAGTATTGGGACAGTGAATCAGCCCCAGCATTTT. Protein sequence: CASSIGTVNQPQHF.

The genes are TRBV7-6 and TRBJ2-7; tentatively, D is TRBD2 (5 bases). Germline-derived CDR1 and CDR2 are SGHVS and FNYEAQ. This CDR3 region has 13 residues. V was trimmed by 5 bases and J by 2 bases, leaving 10 bases between them. Here the CDR3 DNA reads TGTGCCAGCAGCCCACTAGGCCCCTACGAGCAGTACTTC. This gives the protein CASSPLGPYEQYF.